This T cell receptor beta chain was observed in a study of T-cell memory formation after mild COVID-19. The study, taken as a whole, reports: Later expanders leaned CD4+, whereas day 15 to 85 contracting clones were balanced CD4/CD8. Mostly located in CM and EM were contracting CD4+ clones, with contracting CD8+ clones located in EMRA.

CDR3 length equals 15 residues. The V gene's germline CDR1 is SEHNR and CDR2 FQNEAQ (reference sequence). The junction had 3 bases not matched to a gene; V was cut back by 4 bases and J by 3 bases. TCRdb reprocessed the 5' RACE reads via MiXCR and lists one record per CDR3 protein. This table has 250,000 to 400,000 distinct CDR3 sequences, roughly an eighth appearing once. Notes on this clonotype: Its antigen is not known.

The chain combines TRBV7-9 with TRBJ2-2; 9 positions match TRBD1. Source material: PBMCs or a T cell subset sorted from them (not recorded which). The TCR was taken from a man aged 18 to 30 who had mild COVID-19 (a few samples of this study predate the infection). Cell type and time point are not known. The CDR3, as DNA: TGTGCCAGCAGCTCAACAGGGGGCTACACCGGGGAGCTGTTTTTT. Amino acid sequence: CASSSTGGYTGELFF.